The clone carrying this T cell receptor beta chain has at least ten counts. What it binds is unknown. As the method for making TCR beta libraries, quantitative 5'-RACE with molecular barcodes was used. One entry per CDR3 protein results from TCRdb running MiXCR on the 5' RACE reads. This sample carries roughly 490,000 distinct CDR3 sequences, approximately 5.3% of them seen once, and the ten largest clones take under 4.5%. This entry is derived from a study of CD8 T cells in ankylosing spondylitis. Whole-study results and caveats: It was reported that disease-linked clones were significantly enriched in matched ankylosing spondylitis synovial fluid. Ankylosing spondylitis blood appeared to carry a characteristic TCR beta motif of under ten highly homologous variants.

Trimming pared 1 base from V and 5 bases from J, leaving 5 bases between. This CDR3 has 13 amino acids. CDR1 and CDR2 (germline): LGHNA, YNFKEQ. This clonotype was sampled from a male donor with ankylosing spondylitis. Material: blood, either unsorted or a sorted T cell fraction (not recorded which). The chain employs TRBV4-2 and TRBJ1-4, with unresolved D. The CDR3 DNA sequence: TGTGCCAGCAGCCAAGGGCAGAATGAAAAACTGTTTTTT. Protein: CASSQGQNEKLFF.